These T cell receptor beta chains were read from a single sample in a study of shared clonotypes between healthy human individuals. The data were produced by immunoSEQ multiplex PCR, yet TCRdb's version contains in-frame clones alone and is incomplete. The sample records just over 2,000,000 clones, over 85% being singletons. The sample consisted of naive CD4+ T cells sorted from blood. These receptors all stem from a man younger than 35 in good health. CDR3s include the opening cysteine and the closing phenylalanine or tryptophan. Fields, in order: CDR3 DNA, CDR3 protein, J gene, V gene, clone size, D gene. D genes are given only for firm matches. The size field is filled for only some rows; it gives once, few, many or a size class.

CDR3nt: TGTGCCAGCAGCTTAGTAGGTTGGCTAGCGGGTTACACCGGGGAGCTGTTTTTT; CDR3aa: CASSLVGWLAGYTGELFF; j_gene: TRBJ2-2; v_gene: TRBV11-2; abundance: NA; d_gene: TRBD2
CDR3nt: TGTGCCAGCAGTTTCAGAATACCGGGACAGGGGGCGAGTGGCTACACCTTC; CDR3aa: CASSFRIPGQGASGYTF; j_gene: TRBJ1-2; v_gene: TRBV28; abundance: once; d_gene: TRBD1
CDR3nt: TGTGCCAGCAGTGACTCAGGTTGGAGTTCACCCCTCCACTTT; CDR3aa: CASSDSGWSSPLHF; j_gene: TRBJ1-6; v_gene: TRBV2; abundance: NA; d_gene: NA
CDR3nt: TGTGCCATCAGGGCCGGGACAGGCCTTTACGAGCAGTACTTC; CDR3aa: CAIRAGTGLYEQYF; j_gene: TRBJ2-7; v_gene: TRBV10-3; abundance: NA; d_gene: TRBD1
CDR3nt: TGCGCCAGCAGCTTGGGCCACAATGAGCAGTTCTTC; CDR3aa: CASSLGHNEQFF; j_gene: TRBJ2-1; v_gene: TRBV5-1; abundance: NA; d_gene: NA
CDR3nt: TGTGCCATCAGTGAGGCAGGGTACAATGAGCAGTTCTTC; CDR3aa: CAISEAGYNEQFF; j_gene: TRBJ2-1; v_gene: TRBV10-3; abundance: NA; d_gene: NA
CDR3nt: TGTGCCATCAGTGAGTCCGGAGGGGGTAATCAGCCCCAGCATTTT; CDR3aa: CAISESGGGNQPQHF; j_gene: TRBJ1-5; v_gene: TRBV10-3; abundance: NA; d_gene: NA
CDR3nt: TGTGCCAGCACACTAGGCTGGAACACCGGGGAGCTGTTTTTT; CDR3aa: CASTLGWNTGELFF; j_gene: TRBJ2-2; v_gene: TRBV9; abundance: NA; d_gene: NA
CDR3nt: TGCGCCAGCAGCTCCGAAGCGGGACCTACCGGGGAGCTGTTTTTT; CDR3aa: CASSSEAGPTGELFF; j_gene: TRBJ2-2; v_gene: TRBV5-1; abundance: NA; d_gene: TRBD2
CDR3nt: TGTGCCAGCAGGGGGAGGGATGACTATGGCTACACCTTC; CDR3aa: CASRGRDDYGYTF; j_gene: TRBJ1-2; v_gene: TRBV6-6; abundance: NA; d_gene: NA
CDR3nt: TGTGCCTGGAGTGTCACAGGGGGGATCGCTGAAGCTTTCTTT; CDR3aa: CAWSVTGGIAEAFF; j_gene: TRBJ1-1; v_gene: TRBV30; abundance: NA; d_gene: TRBD1
CDR3nt: TGCGCCAGCAGCTTATCGCTCACCGGGGAGCTGTTTTTT; CDR3aa: CASSLSLTGELFF; j_gene: TRBJ2-2; v_gene: TRBV5-1; abundance: NA; d_gene: NA
CDR3nt: TGTGCCAGCCGACTGGGGAACCTGAACACTGAAGCTTTCTTT; CDR3aa: CASRLGNLNTEAFF; j_gene: TRBJ1-1; v_gene: TRBV2; abundance: NA; d_gene: NA
CDR3nt: TGTGCCAGCAGTGCGAAGGGGAGCAATCAGCCCCAGCATTTT; CDR3aa: CASSAKGSNQPQHF; j_gene: TRBJ1-5; v_gene: TRBV6-1; abundance: NA; d_gene: NA
CDR3nt: TGCGCCAGCAGCTCATCAACTAGCGGGAGGCGGGCGGACACCGGGGAGCTGTTTTTT; CDR3aa: CASSSSTSGRRADTGELFF; j_gene: TRBJ2-2; v_gene: TRBV5-1; abundance: NA; d_gene: TRBD2
CDR3nt: TGTGCCAGCAGCTTGGGGTCAGGGTACCCCACAGATACGCAGTATTTT; CDR3aa: CASSLGSGYPTDTQYF; j_gene: TRBJ2-3; v_gene: TRBV11-2; abundance: NA; d_gene: NA
CDR3nt: TGTGCCAGCAGACCTGGGACTAGCGGGAGAAATGAGCAGTTCTTC; CDR3aa: CASRPGTSGRNEQFF; j_gene: TRBJ2-1; v_gene: TRBV6-5; abundance: NA; d_gene: TRBD2
CDR3nt: TGCGCCAGCAGCTTGGCCGCCTCGACAGGTCTCCAAGAGACCCAGTACTTC; CDR3aa: CASSLAASTGLQETQYF; j_gene: TRBJ2-5; v_gene: TRBV5-1; abundance: NA; d_gene: NA
CDR3nt: TGCGCCAGCAGCCTACTACAGGGAAGCACAGATACGCAGTATTTT; CDR3aa: CASSLLQGSTDTQYF; j_gene: TRBJ2-3; v_gene: TRBV4-3; abundance: NA; d_gene: NA
CDR3nt: TGCGCCAGCAGCGTGGACAGCTTGAATCAGCCCCAGCATTTT; CDR3aa: CASSVDSLNQPQHF; j_gene: TRBJ1-5; v_gene: TRBV5-1; abundance: NA; d_gene: NA
CDR3nt: TGTGCCTGGAGTGTACGACAGGGGGCAGATGGCTACACCTTC; CDR3aa: CAWSVRQGADGYTF; j_gene: TRBJ1-2; v_gene: TRBV30; abundance: NA; d_gene: TRBD1
CDR3nt: TGTGCCAGCAGCTTATTCGCTAGCCCCGGCACCGGGGAGCTGTTTTTT; CDR3aa: CASSLFASPGTGELFF; j_gene: TRBJ2-2; v_gene: TRBV7-2; abundance: NA; d_gene: NA
CDR3nt: TGTGCCAGCAGTCGGACCGAAGCTGGAAACACCATATATTTT; CDR3aa: CASSRTEAGNTIYF; j_gene: TRBJ1-3; v_gene: TRBV5-6; abundance: NA; d_gene: NA
CDR3nt: TGCGCCAGCAGCTTGGCCAGCGGACAGGGAATCACTGAAGCTTTCTTT; CDR3aa: CASSLASGQGITEAFF; j_gene: TRBJ1-1; v_gene: TRBV5-1; abundance: NA; d_gene: TRBD1
CDR3nt: TGTGCCAGCAGCTTTAGCGGGATGCCCTACAATGAGCAGTTCTTC; CDR3aa: CASSFSGMPYNEQFF; j_gene: TRBJ2-1; v_gene: TRBV11-2; abundance: NA; d_gene: TRBD2